The 11 T cell receptor beta chains reported below all come from one sample, sequenced in a study of blood T cell repertoires in COVID-19. Sequenced by immunoSEQ multiplex PCR; TCRdb stores in-frame clones only, minus some. The sample has some 250,000 clones, more than 75% seen once. Sequencing used peripheral blood. The receptors stem from a woman between 40 and 50 years old who had recovered from COVID-19.

This chain connects TRBV6-2 or TRBV6-3 to TRBJ2-2; 7 bases line up with TRBD2. V was clipped by 2 bases and J by 4 bases; unmatched bases: 7. The CDR3 is made up of 16 amino acids. Germline lookup yields CDR1 MNHEY and CDR2 SVGEGT. The CDR3 loop is CASSYRASGFTGELFF. DNA of the CDR3: TGTGCCAGCAGTTACCGGGCTAGCGGCTTCACCGGGGAGCTGTTTTTT.

CDR3 sequence (DNA): TGTGCCAGCTCCCCCTTTGGCAGGGGGCTTGGCGGGGAGCTGTTTTTT. The encoded protein is CASSPFGRGLGGELFF. The V call is TRBV18, the J call TRBJ2-2, with 8 bases fitting TRBD1. Per the germline V gene, CDR1 is KGHSH and CDR2 is LQKENI. The length of the CDR3 is 16 residues. The trim removed 6 bases at V and 7 bases at J, leaving 13 bases unmatched.

J is TRBJ1-5 and V is TRBV5-6; weak D call: TRBD1 (5 bases). This CDR3 is built from 15 residues. Deletions cut 3 bases from V and 11 bases from J, with 21 bases between. Germline CDR1 and CDR2: SGHDT and YYEEEE. The CDR3 bases are TGTGCCAGCAGCTGGGGGGTGGCGGGGTCACTAGCCCAGCATTTT. It specifies CASSWGVAGSLAQHF.

Only one count was recorded for this clone. This chain uses TRBV5-4 with TRBJ1-3; the D gene is possibly TRBD1 (5 bases). V was shortened by 3 bases and J by 7 bases, with 14 bases between the two germline ends. CDR1 and CDR2 from the germline V gene are SGHNT and YYREEE (reference sequence). CDR3 size: 14 residues. The CDR3 DNA reads as TGTGCCAGCAGCTATTCAGGGTACGGGAACACCATATATTTT. This codes for CASSYSGYGNTIYF. Full variable domain (rest looked up from reference TRBV5-4 and TRBJ1-3): ETGVTQSPTHLIKTRGQQVTLRCSSQSGHNTVSWYQQALGQGPQFIFQYYREEENGRGNFPPRFSGLQFPNYSSELNVNALELDDSALYLCASSYSGYGNTIYFGEGSWLTVV.

The chain recombines TRBV9 with TRBJ1-3; 7 bases are shared with TRBD1. The CDR3 spans 15 residues. CDR1 and CDR2 from the germline V gene are SGDLS and YYNGEE. V shed 0 bases and J 4 bases; nucleotides not matched to a gene: 4. CDR3 protein: CASSVGPGQGNTIYF. The CDR3, as DNA: TGTGCCAGCAGCGTAGGACCGGGACAGGGAAACACCATATATTTT.

This chain connects TRBV18 to TRBJ2-1; maybe TRBD2 (6 bases). Germline-derived CDR1 and CDR2 are KGHSH and LQKENI. Trimming pared 1 base from V and 3 bases from J, leaving 13 bases between. The CDR3 is made up of 16 amino acids. The DNA for the CDR3 is TGTGCCAGCTCACCACTGTTTAGCGGCCTCTACAATGAGCAGTTCTTC. It encodes CASSPLFSGLYNEQFF.

CDR3 residues: CASGGAAAFF. The DNA of the CDR3 is TGTGCCAGCGGAGGGGCAGCGGCTTTCTTT. The chain couples TRBV9 to TRBJ1-1; the D gene is possibly TRBD1 (5 bases). Germline CDR1 is SGDLS and CDR2 is YYNGEE. The CDR3 totals 10 residues. V shed 7 bases and J shed 11 bases, with 12 bases lying between them.

J is TRBJ2-3 and V is TRBV19, with D maybe TRBD1 (7 bases). The germline V and J ends were trimmed by 5 bases and 2 bases, with 20 bases remaining between them. The CDR3 has 17 residues. Germline CDR1 and CDR2: LNHDA and SQIVND (reference sequence). CDR3 in DNA: TGTGCCAGTAGTGGCAGGGGGGCGGGCCCACCCACAGATACGCAGTATTTT. Amino acids: CASSGRGAGPPTDTQYF. The full variable domain, rest sourced from reference TRBV19 and TRBJ2-3, is DGGITQSPKYLFRKEGQNVTLSCEQNLNHDAMYWYRQDPGQGLRLIYYSQIVNDFQKGDIAEGYSVSREKKESFPLTVTSAQKNPTAFYLCASSGRGAGPPTDTQYFGPGTRLTVL.

The rearrangement uses TRBV28 and TRBJ1-6; 10 bases line up with TRBD1. CDR3 length: 16 amino acids. Germline-derived CDR1 and CDR2 are MDHEN and SYDVKM. Unmatched junction bases numbered 11, after V lost 7 bases and J lost 8 bases. In DNA form, the CDR3 reads TGTGCCAGCACCCCCGGGGGGACAGGGGTATATTCACCCCTCCACTTT. Amino acid sequence: CASTPGGTGVYSPLHF. The full variable domain, its missing parts supplied by reference TRBV28 and TRBJ1-6, is DVKVTQSSRYLVKRTGEKVFLECVQDMDHENMFWYRQDPGLGLRLIYFSYDVKMKEKGDIPEGYSVSREKKERFSLILESASTNQTSMYLCASTPGGTGVYSPLHFGNGTRLTVT.

This clone was seen a few times. The CDR3 spells CATTQGAYEQYF. The CDR3 DNA reads TGTGCCACCACACAGGGGGCCTACGAGCAGTACTTC. The rearrangement uses TRBV6-5 and TRBJ2-7, with TRBD1 matching over 8 bases. CDR1 MNHEY and CDR2 SVGAGI come from the germline V gene. The trim removed 10 bases at V and 2 bases at J, leaving 4 bases unmatched. This CDR3 is 12 amino acids long.

The chain joins TRBV19 to TRBJ2-3, with 9 bases aligning to TRBD2. The CDR3 runs to 17 residues. Trimming cost V 3 bases and J 0 bases; bases outside gene matches: 7. From germline, CDR1 is LNHDA and CDR2 SQIVND (reference sequence). DNA of the CDR3: TGTGCCAGTAGTATCCCCAGGACTAGCGCGAGCACAGATACGCAGTATTTT. This encodes CASSIPRTSASTDTQYF.